The 9 T cell receptor beta chains presented below share a single source sample, sequenced in a study of regulatory T cells in long-lasting Graves disease. Through Arm-PCR of CDR3 regions and iRepertoire HTBI primers, TCR beta libraries were built. TCRdb reprocessed the multiplex PCR reads with MiXCR, giving one entry per CDR3 protein. The sample holds 310,000 or so distinct CDR3 sequences, roughly a fifth seen once. Time point in this sample: persistent/refractory GD, antithyroid drugs over 5 years with positive TRAb. From PBMCs, RNA was extracted and then used to make the TCR library. Sequencing was performed on peripheral blood mononuclear cells (PBMCs), taken when the disease was refractory, from a patient treated with antithyroid drugs. These receptors originate from a female donor with Graves disease.

This clonotype was recorded a few times. The chain has TRBV20-1 and TRBJ2-2, with D perhaps assigned TRBD1 or TRBD2 (6 bases each). The CDR3 totals 16 residues. Germline V gene lookup returns CDR1 DFQATT and CDR2 SNEGSKA (reference sequence). The ends were cut back, 2 bases at V and 7 bases at J, with 20 bases in the middle. CDR3 bases: TGCAGTGCTAGATGGGGTACGGGGGCGTTCAACGGGGAGCTGTTTTTT. Its translation is CSARWGTGAFNGELFF.

The CDR3 nucleotides are TGTGCCAGCAGCTTGGATATGGGAGGATGGACTGAAGCTTTCTTT. Its protein product is CASSLDMGGWTEAFF. The chain has TRBV5-4 and TRBJ1-1; D is uncertain. V shed 0 bases and J shed 5 bases, with 14 bases lying between them. This CDR3 is built from 15 residues. CDR1 SGHNT and CDR2 YYREEE come from the germline V gene (reference sequence).

This clonotype occurred many times. The chain combines TRBV20-1 with TRBJ1-4; 8 bases fit TRBD1. The CDR3 sequence is 18 residues long. V shed 5 bases, J shed 0 bases, and the junction held 14 bases outside the gene matches. Germline V gives CDR1 DFQATT, CDR2 SNEGSKA (reference sequence). CDR3 region: CSAPSDRATTATNEKLFF. The DNA for the CDR3 is TGCAGTGCTCCCTCGGACAGGGCGACCACTGCAACTAATGAAAAACTGTTTTTT.

This clonotype was counted many times. The chain uses TRBV12-3 or TRBV12-4 and TRBJ1-1; tentative D call: TRBD1 (5 bases). V shed 5 bases and J shed 11 bases, with 24 bases lying between them. The CDR3 length is 15 residues. CDR3 nucleotide sequence: TGTGCCAGCAGTCGGGAGGGACTCGGCAACCTAGTGGCTTTCTTT. This gives the protein CASSREGLGNLVAFF.

In its sample, this clonotype was seen a few times. This rearrangement joins TRBV6-9 to TRBJ1-5; no definite D call. The CDR3 is made up of 14 amino acids. Germline V lookup: CDR1 MNHGY, CDR2 SVAAGI. The germline V and J ends were trimmed by 3 bases and 4 bases, with 10 bases remaining between them. CDR3 nucleotides: TGTGCCAGCAGTTACCTCCAGACAAATCAGCCCCAGCATTTT. Translation gives CASSYLQTNQPQHF.

This clonotype was recorded a few times. The rearrangement joins TRBV30 to TRBJ2-2, with D maybe TRBD1 (5 bases). Trimming removed 1 base at V and 5 bases at J, with 8 bases between. The CDR3 has 13 amino acids. Germline CDR1 and CDR2: GTSNPN and SVGIG (reference sequence). CDR3 in DNA: TGTGCCTGGAGTGGGACATCAACCGGGGAGCTGTTTTTT. This translates into CAWSGTSTGELFF.

In this sample, this clonotype turned up a few times. The chain couples TRBV7-9 to TRBJ2-7, with D possibly TRBD2 on 6 matching bases. V lost 4 bases, J lost 7 bases, and 11 bases lay in between. Germline CDR1 is SEHNR and CDR2 is FQNEAQ (reference sequence). The CDR3 consists of 12 residues. The CDR3 reads CASSSTGSEQYF. The CDR3 DNA follows: TGTGCCAGCAGCTCCACCGGGAGTGAGCAGTACTTC.

The table lists this clonotype with many counts. This chain joins TRBV28 and TRBJ1-6; TRBD1 matches at 10 bases. V shed 6 bases and J 10 bases; nucleotides not matched to a gene: 6. The V gene's germline CDR1 is MDHEN and CDR2 SYDVKM. The CDR3 contains 14 residues. CDR3 sequence reads: CASRLDRGNSPLHF. The CDR3 DNA is TGTGCCAGCAGGTTGGACAGGGGGAACTCACCCCTCCACTTT.

The rearrangement joins TRBV11-2 to TRBJ1-1, with D perhaps matching TRBD1 (6 bases). There are 14 residues in the CDR3. CDR1 is SGHAT and CDR2 is FQNNGV in the germline V gene. Trimming shortened V by 6 bases and J by 5 bases, and 16 bases separated the two germline ends. The CDR3 bases are TGTGCCAGCAGTTCGGGTGGGGGGCTTACTGAAGCTTTCTTT. This encodes CASSSGGGLTEAFF.